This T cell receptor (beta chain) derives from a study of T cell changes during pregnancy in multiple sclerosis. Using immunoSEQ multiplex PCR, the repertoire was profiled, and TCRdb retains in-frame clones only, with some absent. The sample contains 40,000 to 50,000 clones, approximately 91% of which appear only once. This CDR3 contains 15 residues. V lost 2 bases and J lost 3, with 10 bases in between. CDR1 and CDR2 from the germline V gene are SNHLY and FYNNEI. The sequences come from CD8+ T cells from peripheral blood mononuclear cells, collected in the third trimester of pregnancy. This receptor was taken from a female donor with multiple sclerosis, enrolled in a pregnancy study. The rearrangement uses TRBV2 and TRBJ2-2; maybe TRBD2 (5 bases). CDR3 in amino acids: CASSERTDYTGELFF. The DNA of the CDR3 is TGTGCCAGCAGTGAACGGACTGACTACACCGGGGAGCTGTTTTTT.